Shown below are 25 T cell receptor beta chains from a single sample sequenced in a study of blood T cells in healthy people across ages. A second PCR of about 7 to 11 cycles used a sample-barcoded 5' primer and a J-beta primer mix. TCRdb re-called the 5' RACE reads through MiXCR, storing one row per CDR3 protein. The sample consists of some 900,000 distinct CDR3 sequences, around 48% of them appearing once. The sample was blood. The receptor set was obtained from a man aged 25-45 years in good health.

The chain joins TRBV5-1 to TRBJ2-7; D not resolved. CDR1 is SGHRS, CDR2 YFSETQ, per germline. This CDR3 is 15 amino acids long. V shed 0 bases and J shed 0 bases, with 10 bases lying between them. CDR3 in amino acids: CASSLASASSYEQYF. For the CDR3, the DNA is TGCGCCAGCAGCTTGGCGTCAGCCAGCTCCTACGAGCAGTACTTC.

This clonotype came up a few times. The chain joins TRBV27 to TRBJ2-3; D remains unclear. V was pared by 7 bases and J by 0 bases, with 11 bases between. Germline assignment: CDR1 MNHEY and CDR2 SMNVEV (reference sequence). This CDR3 has 14 residues. DNA for the CDR3: TGTGCCAGCACGGGCCTGGGAAGCACAGATACGCAGTATTTT. Translating gives CASTGLGSTDTQYF.

As to this clonotype: A much larger clone is a single base away; this may be a read error. The chain is built from TRBV10-3 and TRBJ2-5; TRBD2 might be the D (5 bases). The closer fit of TRBJ2-7 to the DNA end suggests the J call may be wrong. Per the germline V gene, CDR1 is ENHRY and CDR2 is SYGVKD. This CDR3 has 12 residues. CDR3 DNA sequence: TGTGCCATTGGGGAGAGAGGCAACGAGCAGTACTTC. This codes for CAIGERGNEQYF.

V and J are TRBV15 and TRBJ2-1, with no clear D. CDR1 and CDR2 (germline): LNHNV, YYDKDF (reference sequence). The CDR3 covers 13 residues. The V and J ends lost 1 base and 7 bases respectively, with 8 bases between them. The chain's CDR3 is CATSRALSNEQFF. The DNA of the CDR3 is TGTGCCACCAGCAGAGCCTTATCAAATGAGCAGTTCTTC.

This rearrangement joins TRBV6-2 or TRBV6-3 to TRBJ2-7; TRBD2 might be the D (5 bases). The germline V gene encodes CDR1 MNHEY and CDR2 SVGEGT. V was shortened by 5 bases and J by 7 bases, with 24 bases between the two germline ends. The CDR3 is 16 residues long. The CDR3 sequence is CASSALGRDTYNEQYF. The CDR3, as DNA: TGTGCCAGCAGTGCGTTAGGGAGAGATACCTACAATGAGCAGTACTTC.

The chain joins TRBV6-5 to TRBJ2-7; 9 bases align to TRBD1. Germline trimming cut 2 bases from V and 3 bases from J; bases unmatched to any gene: 8. Per the germline V gene, CDR1 is MNHEY and CDR2 is SVGAGI. This CDR3 is built from 16 residues. CDR3: CASSYATGQGIYEQYF. CDR3 nucleotides: TGTGCCAGCAGTTACGCCACAGGACAGGGGATCTACGAGCAGTACTTC.

V and J are TRBV28 and TRBJ2-1, with 7 bases matching TRBD1. V dropped 1 base and J dropped 8; count of bases not matched to a gene: 8. The CDR3 loop spans 15 amino acids. Germline V gene sequence: CDR1 MDHEN, CDR2 SYDVKM. CDR3 nucleotide sequence: TGTGCCAGCAGTTTATCCCCACAGGGGATCGATGAGCAGTTCTTC. Protein product: CASSLSPQGIDEQFF. Full variable domain (rest looked up from reference TRBV28 and TRBJ2-1): DVKVTQSSRYLVKRTGEKVFLECVQDMDHENMFWYRQDPGLGLRLIYFSYDVKMKEKGDIPEGYSVSREKKERFSLILESASTNQTSMYLCASSLSPQGIDEQFFGPGTRLTVL.

The J gene is TRBJ2-5, the V gene TRBV6-6; a possible D gene is TRBD2 (6 bases). The last part of the DNA fits TRBJ2-7 better; the J call may be wrong. The CDR3 sequence is 16 residues long. Germline V gene sequence: CDR1 MNHNY, CDR2 SVGAGI (reference sequence). CDR3 bases: TGTGCCAGCGCCTCCTCAGGTCGGACTAACGATTACGAGCAGTACTTC. Amino acids: CASASSGRTNDYEQYF.

V gene TRBV27 combines with J gene TRBJ2-7, with 10 positions matching TRBD1. The CDR3 runs 16 residues. The germline CDR1 and CDR2 sequences are MNHEY and SMNVEV (reference sequence). V shed 5 bases and J 3 bases; nucleotides not matched to a gene: 10. Here the CDR3 reads CASSTNRDRGFYEQYF. In nucleotides, the CDR3 is TGTGCCAGCAGTACCAACCGGGACAGGGGTTTCTACGAGCAGTACTTC.

In this sample, this clonotype turned up a few times. J is TRBJ2-3 and V is TRBV9, with 9 bases aligning to TRBD2. The germline V gene has CDR1 SGDLS and CDR2 YYNGEE. The CDR3 totals 18 residues. After removal of 0 bases from V and 0 bases from J, the junction contained 8 bases not matched to a gene. The CDR3 coding sequence is TGTGCCAGCAGCGTAGGAAAGCTAGCGGGGACTAGCACAGATACGCAGTATTTT. Translated: CASSVGKLAGTSTDTQYF.

This clonotype was seen only once. The V and J genes are TRBV7-2 and TRBJ2-5, with D tentatively TRBD1 (5 bases). The V gene's germline CDR1 is SGHTA and CDR2 FQGNSA. This CDR3 is 13 amino acids long. Trimming cost V 6 bases and J 5 bases, with 13 bases left between them. CDR3 residues: CASRGAGRETQYF. The CDR3 DNA is TGTGCCAGCAGAGGGGCAGGGCGGGAGACCCAGTACTTC.

The rearrangement links TRBV6-1 to TRBJ2-7; TRBD2 matches at 10 bases. The CDR3 has 17 residues. The germline V gene encodes CDR1 MNHNS and CDR2 SASEGT. Trimming cost V 4 bases and J 5 bases; bases outside gene matches: 14. For the CDR3, the DNA is TGTGCCAGCAGTGCCCTGTCGGAGGGGACTAGCGATGACGAGCAGTACTTC. This codes for CASSALSEGTSDDEQYF.

The chain is built from TRBV6-1 and TRBJ1-1, with D unclear. The CDR3 sequence is 11 residues long. CDR1 is MNHNS and CDR2 is SASEGT in the germline V gene. V gave up 6 bases and J gave up 6 bases, with 8 bases separating them. The CDR3 DNA reads as TGTGCCAGCAGACCCTACTCTGAAGCTTTCTTT. This codes for CASRPYSEAFF.

The chain has TRBV6-5 and TRBJ2-5, with D possibly being TRBD1 (5 bases). The germline V gene encodes CDR1 MNHEY and CDR2 SVGAGI. Between the trimmed V and J ends, which lost 2 bases and 1 base, there was a span of 17 bases. CDR3 length: 17 amino acids. Here the CDR3 reads CASSYSVGEVGQETQYF. In nucleotides, the CDR3 is TGTGCCAGCAGTTACAGTGTAGGGGAAGTCGGCCAAGAGACCCAGTACTTC.

This clonotype has only a few counts. One base away lies a much larger clone, so this may be a sequencing read error. The chain recombines TRBV6-2 or TRBV6-3 with TRBJ2-5; TRBD1 might be the D (6 bases). CDR1 is MNHEY and CDR2 is SVGEGT in the germline V gene. CDR3 size: 13 residues. Trimming pared 6 bases from V and 1 base from J, leaving 9 bases between. CDR3 region: CASRRDTQETQYF. The CDR3, as DNA: TGTGCCAGCAGACGGGACACCCAAGAGACCCAGTACTTC.

CDR3 loop: CSATSGGQNNEQFF. The CDR3 DNA is TGCAGTGCCACTTCCGGGGGACAGAACAATGAGCAGTTCTTC. V and J are TRBV20-1 and TRBJ2-1; D might be TRBD1 (7 bases). The germline V gene has CDR1 DFQATT and CDR2 SNEGSKA (reference sequence). The CDR3 length is 14 residues. V was shortened by 6 bases and J by 5 bases, with 17 bases between the two germline ends.

As concerns this clonotype: Relative to the germline gene, one junction end is altered; a read error may explain this. DNA of the CDR3: TGCAGTGCTAGAGGGCAGGGCCCCCCAGATACGCGGTATTTT. It yields the protein CSARGQGPPDTRYF. This chain links TRBV20-1 with TRBJ2-3; D may be TRBD1 (5 bases). The CDR3 contains 14 residues. Germline V CDR1 and CDR2: DFQATT, SNEGSKA (reference sequence).

This chain joins TRBV7-9 and TRBJ1-5, with TRBD1 matching over 9 bases. The CDR3 spans 15 residues. Looked up from germline, CDR1 is SEHNR and CDR2 is FQNEAQ (reference sequence). V trimming: 5 bases; J trimming: 6 bases; junction bases outside the gene matches: 8. The CDR3 region has the DNA TGTGCCAGCAGCGCGTGGACAGGGGTTGGTCAGCCCCAGCATTTT. Its protein product is CASSAWTGVGQPQHF.

In DNA, the CDR3 is TGCAGTGCTCAGAGACTAGCGGGGGGGTCCACGATTTATGCGCAGTATTTT. Translating it yields CSAQRLAGGSTIYAQYF. V and J are TRBV20-1 and TRBJ2-3, with TRBD2 matching over 14 bases. The V gene end was trimmed by 5 bases and the J gene end by 10 bases; junction bases not matched to a gene: 17. From germline, CDR1 is DFQATT and CDR2 SNEGSKA (reference sequence). The CDR3 length is 17 residues.

This sequence joins TRBV6-5 and TRBJ2-7; possibly TRBD1 or TRBD2 for D (5 bases each). This CDR3 is 13 amino acids long. Trimming stripped 11 bases from V and 2 bases from J, with 16 bases between. CDR1 is MNHEY and CDR2 is SVGAGI in the germline V gene. The CDR3 is CAGKEEGTYEQYF. As DNA, the CDR3 is TGTGCCGGCAAGGAAGAGGGGACCTACGAGCAGTACTTC.

The chain is built from TRBV20-1 and TRBJ2-3; 7 nucleotides match TRBD2. Germline V lookup: CDR1 DFQATT, CDR2 SNEGSKA (reference sequence). The CDR3 extends over 17 amino acids. V lost 3 bases to trimming and J lost 2 bases; unmatched junction nucleotides: 14. The CDR3 loop reads CSASQRAGRHTTDTQYF. Written as DNA, the CDR3 is TGCAGTGCTAGTCAGCGAGCGGGGAGACACACCACAGATACGCAGTATTTT.

This clonotype has just a few counts. J is TRBJ2-5 and V is TRBV3-1; no reliable D call. The assigned J gene may be wrong: the sequence end matches TRBJ2-7 better. The CDR3 runs 14 residues. CDR1 is LGHDT, CDR2 YNNKEL, per germline (reference sequence). The CDR3 DNA reads as TGTGCCAGCAGCCAAGAGGTCGGTCCCTACGAGCAGTACTTC. This sequence encodes CASSQEVGPYEQYF.

This chain uses TRBV4-2 with TRBJ2-5, with 8 bases identical to TRBD2. Germline loops: CDR1 LGHNA, CDR2 YNFKEQ. This CDR3 is 17 amino acids long. The V segment lost 0 bases and the J segment 6 bases; nucleotides outside the gene matches: 12. CDR3 nucleotides: TGTGCCAGCAGCCAAGATCGGGGTAGCGGGGCTGCGAAGACCCAGTACTTC. It specifies CASSQDRGSGAAKTQYF.

This clonotype was found a few times. The CDR3 loop reads CASSPIDRDTYEQYF. The DNA of the CDR3 is TGCGCCAGCAGCCCCATTGACAGGGACACCTACGAGCAGTACTTC. J is TRBJ2-7 and V is TRBV4-1; 7 nucleotides line up with TRBD1. Unmatched junction bases numbered 8, after V lost 4 bases and J lost 2 bases. Germline V gives CDR1 MGHRA, CDR2 YSYEKL. CDR3 length: 15 residues.

This clonotype has a count of ten or more. V gene TRBV29-1 combines with J gene TRBJ2-7; 11 bases are a match to TRBD1. This CDR3 contains 14 residues. From germline, CDR1 is SQVTM and CDR2 ANQGSEA. The J segment lost 4 bases and the V segment lost 2 bases, leaving 4 bases of the junction unmatched. The CDR3: CSVELDRGPYEQYF. CDR3 sequence (DNA): TGCAGCGTTGAATTGGACAGGGGGCCGTACGAGCAGTACTTC.